This T cell receptor beta chain was sequenced during a study of identical twins. Study-level findings and limits: An excess of low generation probability was shown by twin-shared out-of-frame alpha sequences.

A universal primer site was created by template switching, with the cDNA bearing unique molecular identifiers. Each CDR3 protein is one row after TCRdb ran MiXCR on the 5' RACE reads. This table holds around 670,000 distinct CDR3 sequences, around 6% found once. CDR1 is MNHEY and CDR2 is SMNVEV in the germline V gene (reference sequence). The V segment lost 1 base and the J segment 5 bases; nucleotides outside the gene matches: 3. There are 15 residues in the CDR3. This clonotype was detected ten times or more. Its antigen is still unknown. This sequence was found in a man aged 18 to 29 in good health. The chain is built from TRBV27 and TRBJ2-2; TRBD1 matches 8 bases. The sample consisted of naive T cells sorted from blood. Here the CDR3 reads CASSLWQGATGELFF. For the CDR3, the DNA is TGTGCCAGCAGTTTATGGCAGGGGGCGACCGGGGAGCTGTTTTTT.